The TCR beta chain described here comes from a study of vaccination and CD4 T cells after COVID-19. Across the whole study: Post-COVID draws came a median roughly 100 days after diagnosis (range 35 to 161).

Described treatment: roughly 10-day PBMC culture with coronavirus spike peptide pools or control peptides (ViraFEST assay). With the Oncomine TCR Beta short-read assay, DNA from cultured CD4+ T cells was sequenced. TCRdb re-called the PCR reads with MiXCR, one entry per CDR3 protein. The sample gives approximately 21,000 distinct CDR3 sequences, about 52% of which show up once; 7% to 8.5% is in the top ten. Findings and caveats of the study: The great majority, 304 of 307 vaccine-specific clones, proved spike mono-reactive in convalescent patients.

V shed 4 bases and J 5 bases; nucleotides not matched to a gene: 9. The CDR3 length is 16 residues. Germline assignment: CDR1 SEHNR and CDR2 FQNEAQ (reference sequence). Worth noting for this clonotype: Its antigen is not identified.

The chain joins TRBV7-9 to TRBJ2-2; 8 nucleotides match TRBD1. Specimen: CD4+ T cells from blood, cultured in vitro. This receptor was taken from a human donor who had recovered from COVID-19. The CDR3 loop reads CASSSWTGPRTGELFF. CDR3 DNA sequence: TGTGCCAGCAGCTCGTGGACAGGGCCCCGAACCGGGGAGCTGTTTTTT.